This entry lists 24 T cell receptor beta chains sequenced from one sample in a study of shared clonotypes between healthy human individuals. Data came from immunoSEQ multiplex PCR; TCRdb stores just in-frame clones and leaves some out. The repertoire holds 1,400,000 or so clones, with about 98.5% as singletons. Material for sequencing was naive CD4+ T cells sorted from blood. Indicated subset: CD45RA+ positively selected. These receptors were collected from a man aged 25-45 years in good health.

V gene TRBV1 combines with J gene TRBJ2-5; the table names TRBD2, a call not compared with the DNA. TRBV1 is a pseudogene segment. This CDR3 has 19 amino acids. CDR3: CTSSQDLRKPSGSRETQYF. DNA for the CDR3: TGCACCAGCAGCCAAGATCTCCGGAAGCCGAGCGGGAGTAGGGAGACCCAGTACTTC.

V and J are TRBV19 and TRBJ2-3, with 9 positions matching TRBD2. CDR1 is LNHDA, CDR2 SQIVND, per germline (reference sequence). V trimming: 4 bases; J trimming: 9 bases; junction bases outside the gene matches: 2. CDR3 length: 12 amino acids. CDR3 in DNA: TGTGCCAGTAGTACTCTAGCGGGAACGCAGTATTTT. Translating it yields CASSTLAGTQYF.

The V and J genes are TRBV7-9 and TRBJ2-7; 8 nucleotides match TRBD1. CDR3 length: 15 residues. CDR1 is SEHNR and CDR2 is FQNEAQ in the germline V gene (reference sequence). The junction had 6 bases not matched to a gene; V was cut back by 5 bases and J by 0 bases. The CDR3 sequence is CASSPTGALSYEQYF. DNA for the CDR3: TGTGCCAGCAGCCCGACAGGGGCCCTCTCCTACGAGCAGTACTTC.

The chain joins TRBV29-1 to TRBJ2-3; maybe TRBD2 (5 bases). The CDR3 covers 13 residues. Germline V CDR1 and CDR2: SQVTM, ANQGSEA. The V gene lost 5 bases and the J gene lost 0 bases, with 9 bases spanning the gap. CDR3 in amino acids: CSVTRVSTDTQYF. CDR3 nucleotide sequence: TGCAGCGTTACTAGAGTTAGCACAGATACGCAGTATTTT.

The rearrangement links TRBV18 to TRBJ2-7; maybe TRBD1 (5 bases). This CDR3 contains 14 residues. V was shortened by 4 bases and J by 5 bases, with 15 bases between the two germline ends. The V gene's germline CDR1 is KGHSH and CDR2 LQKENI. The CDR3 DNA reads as TGTGCCAGCTCACGAAGTCAGGGTGCGGACGAGCAGTACTTC. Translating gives CASSRSQGADEQYF.

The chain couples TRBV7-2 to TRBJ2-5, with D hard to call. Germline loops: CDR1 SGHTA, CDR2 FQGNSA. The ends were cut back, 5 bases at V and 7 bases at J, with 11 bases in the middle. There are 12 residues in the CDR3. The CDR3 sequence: CASSPLIRTQYF. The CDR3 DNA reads TGTGCCAGCAGCCCCCTAATCAGGACCCAGTACTTC.

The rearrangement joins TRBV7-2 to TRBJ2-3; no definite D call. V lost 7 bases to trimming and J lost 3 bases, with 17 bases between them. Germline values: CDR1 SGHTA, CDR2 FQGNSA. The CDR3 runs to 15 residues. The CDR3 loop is CASKPPSASTDTQYF. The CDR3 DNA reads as TGTGCCAGCAAGCCCCCATCCGCCTCTACAGATACGCAGTATTTT. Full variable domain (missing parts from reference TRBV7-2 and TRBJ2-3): GAGVSQSPSNKVTEKGKDVELRCDPISGHTALYWYRQSLGQGLEFLIYFQGNSAPDKSGLPSDRFSAERTGGSVSTLTIQRTQQEDSAVYLCASKPPSASTDTQYFGPGTRLTVL.

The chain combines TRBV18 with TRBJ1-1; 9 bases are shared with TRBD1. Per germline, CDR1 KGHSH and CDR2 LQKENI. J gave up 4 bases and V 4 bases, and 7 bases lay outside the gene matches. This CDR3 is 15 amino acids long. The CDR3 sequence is CASSRTGTGSTEAFF. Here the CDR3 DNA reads TGTGCCAGCTCACGAACCGGGACAGGGAGCACTGAAGCTTTCTTT.

The CDR3 sequence: CASSEETSGIGAPQYF. The CDR3 DNA is TGCGCCAGCAGTGAGGAGACTAGCGGGATAGGGGCGCCGCAGTATTTT. The chain employs TRBV10-2 and TRBJ2-3, with TRBD2 matching 11 bases. The CDR3 has 16 residues. The germline V gene has CDR1 WSHSY and CDR2 SAAADI. The ends lost 2 bases at V and 10 bases at J; junction bases unmatched: 11.

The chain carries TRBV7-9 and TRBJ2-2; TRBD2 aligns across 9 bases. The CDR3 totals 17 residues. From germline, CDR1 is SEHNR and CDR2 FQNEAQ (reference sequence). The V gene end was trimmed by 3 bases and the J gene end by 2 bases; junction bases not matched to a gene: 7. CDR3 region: CASSFGGRASNTGELFF. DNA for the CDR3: TGTGCCAGCAGCTTCGGCGGGAGGGCCTCAAACACCGGGGAGCTGTTTTTT.

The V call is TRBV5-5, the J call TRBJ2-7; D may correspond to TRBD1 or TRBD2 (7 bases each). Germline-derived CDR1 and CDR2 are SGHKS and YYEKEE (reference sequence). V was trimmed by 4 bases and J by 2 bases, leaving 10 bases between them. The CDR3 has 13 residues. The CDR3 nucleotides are TGTGCCAGCAGCCCAGGGGGGGCCTACGAGCAGTACTTC. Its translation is CASSPGGAYEQYF.

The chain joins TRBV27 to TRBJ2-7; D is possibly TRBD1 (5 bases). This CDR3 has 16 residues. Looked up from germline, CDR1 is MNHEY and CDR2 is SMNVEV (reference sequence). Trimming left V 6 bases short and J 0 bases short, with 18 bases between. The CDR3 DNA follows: TGTGCCAGCAGACGCAGTTGGGGCAGTCCCTCCTACGAGCAGTACTTC. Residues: CASRRSWGSPSYEQYF.

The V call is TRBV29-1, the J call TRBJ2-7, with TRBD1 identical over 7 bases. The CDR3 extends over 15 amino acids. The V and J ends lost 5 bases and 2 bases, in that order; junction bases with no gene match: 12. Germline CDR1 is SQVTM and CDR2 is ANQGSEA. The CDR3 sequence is CSVTGNRDSPYEQYF. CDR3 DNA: TGCAGCGTTACGGGAAACCGGGACAGTCCCTACGAGCAGTACTTC.

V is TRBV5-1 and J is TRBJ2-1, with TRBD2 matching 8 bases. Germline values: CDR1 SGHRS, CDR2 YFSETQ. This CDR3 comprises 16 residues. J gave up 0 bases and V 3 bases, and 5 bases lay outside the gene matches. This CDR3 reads CASSSTLAGSYNEQFF. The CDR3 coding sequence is TGCGCCAGCAGCTCAACTCTAGCGGGCTCCTACAATGAGCAGTTCTTC.

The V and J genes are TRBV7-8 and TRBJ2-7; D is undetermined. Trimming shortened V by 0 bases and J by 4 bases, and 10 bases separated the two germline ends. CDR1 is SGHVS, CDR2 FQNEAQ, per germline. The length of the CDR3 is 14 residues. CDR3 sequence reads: CASSLAVAFYEQYF. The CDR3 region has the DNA TGTGCCAGCAGCTTAGCAGTAGCCTTTTACGAGCAGTACTTC.

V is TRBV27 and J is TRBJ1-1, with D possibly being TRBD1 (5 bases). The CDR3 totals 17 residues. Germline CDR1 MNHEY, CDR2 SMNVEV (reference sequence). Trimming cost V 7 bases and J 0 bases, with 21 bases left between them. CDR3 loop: CASTQTRADFMNTEAFF. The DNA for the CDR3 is TGTGCCAGCACCCAGACCAGGGCCGACTTTATGAACACTGAAGCTTTCTTT.

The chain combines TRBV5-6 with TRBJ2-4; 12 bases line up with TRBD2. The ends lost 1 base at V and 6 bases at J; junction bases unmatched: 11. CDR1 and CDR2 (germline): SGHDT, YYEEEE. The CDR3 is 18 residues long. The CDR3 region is CASSLSRLAGVSRNIQYF. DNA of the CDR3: TGTGCCAGCAGCTTGTCGAGACTAGCGGGAGTATCCCGAAACATTCAGTACTTC.

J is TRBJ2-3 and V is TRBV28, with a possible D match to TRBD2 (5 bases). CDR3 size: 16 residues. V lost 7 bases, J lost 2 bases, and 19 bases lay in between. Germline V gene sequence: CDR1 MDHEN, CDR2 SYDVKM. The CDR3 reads CASTALGAVNTDTQYF. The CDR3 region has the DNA TGTGCCAGCACCGCTCTGGGAGCGGTGAACACAGATACGCAGTATTTT. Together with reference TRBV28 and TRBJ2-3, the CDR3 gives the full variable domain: DVKVTQSSRYLVKRTGEKVFLECVQDMDHENMFWYRQDPGLGLRLIYFSYDVKMKEKGDIPEGYSVSREKKERFSLILESASTNQTSMYLCASTALGAVNTDTQYFGPGTRLTVL.

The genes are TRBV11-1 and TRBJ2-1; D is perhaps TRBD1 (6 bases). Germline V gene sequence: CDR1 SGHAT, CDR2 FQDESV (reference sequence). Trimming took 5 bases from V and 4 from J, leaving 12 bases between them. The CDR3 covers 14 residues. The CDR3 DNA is TGTGCCAGCAGCCGGACAGTAGGGTACAATGAGCAGTTCTTC. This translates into CASSRTVGYNEQFF.

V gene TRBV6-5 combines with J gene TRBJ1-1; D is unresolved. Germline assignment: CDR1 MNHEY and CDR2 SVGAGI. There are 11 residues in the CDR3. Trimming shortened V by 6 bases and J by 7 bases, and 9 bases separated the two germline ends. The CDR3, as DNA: TGTGCCAGCAGCACCGGGATTGAAGCTTTCTTT. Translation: CASSTGIEAFF.

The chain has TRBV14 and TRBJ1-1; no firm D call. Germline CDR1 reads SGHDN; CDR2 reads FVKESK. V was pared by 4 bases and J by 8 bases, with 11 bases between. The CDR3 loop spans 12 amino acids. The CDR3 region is CASSPGLREAFF. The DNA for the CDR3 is TGTGCCAGCAGCCCAGGACTGCGGGAAGCTTTCTTT.

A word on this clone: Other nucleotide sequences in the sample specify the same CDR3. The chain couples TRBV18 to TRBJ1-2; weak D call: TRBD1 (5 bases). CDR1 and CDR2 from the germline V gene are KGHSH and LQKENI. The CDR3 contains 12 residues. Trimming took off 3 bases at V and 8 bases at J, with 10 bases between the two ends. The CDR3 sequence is CASSPEGIGYTF. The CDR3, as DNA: TGTGCCAGCTCACCTGAGGGGATAGGCTACACCTTC.

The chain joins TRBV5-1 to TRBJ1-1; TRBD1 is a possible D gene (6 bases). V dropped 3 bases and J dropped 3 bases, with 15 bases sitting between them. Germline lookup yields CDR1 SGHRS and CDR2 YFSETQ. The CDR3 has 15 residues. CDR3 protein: CASSWGKDRYTEAFF. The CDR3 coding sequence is TGCGCCAGCAGCTGGGGGAAGGACAGATACACTGAAGCTTTCTTT.

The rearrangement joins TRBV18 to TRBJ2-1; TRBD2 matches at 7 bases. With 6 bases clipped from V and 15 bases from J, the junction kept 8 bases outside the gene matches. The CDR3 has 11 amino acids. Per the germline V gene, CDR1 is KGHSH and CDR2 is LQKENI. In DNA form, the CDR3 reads TGTGCCAGCTCTCGAGGACTAGTGCCGTTCTTC. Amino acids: CASSRGLVPFF.